The 21 T cell receptor beta chains below all came from one sample that was sequenced in a study of blood T cell repertoires in COVID-19. Some clones are missing from TCRdb's copy, which holds only in-frame ones; the method was immunoSEQ multiplex PCR. The sample includes approximately 100,000 clones, around 87% of them seen just once. The material sequenced was peripheral blood. These receptor sequences come from a woman aged 30 to 39 with acute or convalescent COVID-19.

This chain joins TRBV27 and TRBJ2-7, with 7 bases identical to TRBD1. The CDR3 has 14 amino acids. The germline CDR1 and CDR2 sequences are MNHEY and SMNVEV (reference sequence). J was trimmed by 6 bases and V by 5 bases; bases with no gene match: 10. The chain's CDR3 is CASSPTATGAEQYF. CDR3 coding DNA: TGTGCCAGCAGTCCTACCGCAACAGGGGCCGAGCAGTACTTC.

This chain connects TRBV6-6 to TRBJ1-6; D uncertain. The CDR3 is made up of 16 amino acids. Germline assignment: CDR1 MNHNY and CDR2 SVGAGI (reference sequence). Deletions cut 4 bases from V and 5 bases from J, with 15 bases between. This CDR3 reads CASSFVPRGDNSPLHF. The CDR3 DNA sequence: TGTGCCAGCAGTTTCGTGCCCCGGGGAGATAATTCACCCCTCCACTTT.

Within the sample, this clone is medium-sized. The chain has TRBV6-5 and TRBJ1-1; D unclear. Trimming pared 2 bases from V and 0 bases from J, leaving 7 bases between. This CDR3 is 14 amino acids long. CDR1 and CDR2 from the germline V gene are MNHEY and SVGAGI. CDR3 sequence (DNA): TGTGCCAGCAGTTACGGCACCCTGAACACTGAAGCTTTCTTT. Protein product: CASSYGTLNTEAFF.

The J gene is TRBJ1-5, the V gene TRBV6-5, with 8 bases fitting TRBD1. CDR3 length: 14 amino acids. J lost 3 bases, V lost 9 bases, and 7 bases had no gene match. CDR1 and CDR2 from the germline V gene are MNHEY and SVGAGI. In DNA, the CDR3 is TGTGCCAGTGTCAGGGGGCGCGACAATCAGCCCCAGCATTTT. Translation: CASVRGRDNQPQHF.

The gene calls are TRBV10-2 and TRBJ1-1, with D possibly TRBD1 on 6 matching bases. CDR1 WSHSY and CDR2 SAAADI come from the germline V gene. V was pared by 7 bases and J by 3 bases, with 15 bases between. The CDR3 has 14 amino acids. The chain's CDR3 is CASTDTGPYTEAFF. Here the CDR3 DNA reads TGCGCCAGCACAGATACAGGGCCGTACACTGAAGCTTTCTTT.

The chain couples TRBV2 to TRBJ2-2; 9 bases fit TRBD1. The V segment lost 5 bases and the J segment 3 bases; nucleotides outside the gene matches: 4. Germline V gene data show CDR1 as SNHLY and CDR2 as FYNNEI. CDR3 length: 15 amino acids. The CDR3 protein is CASSRQGEDTGELFF. The CDR3 DNA sequence: TGTGCCAGCAGTCGACAGGGGGAAGACACCGGGGAGCTGTTTTTT.

The genes are TRBV6-5 and TRBJ1-2; D may be TRBD1 (6 bases). V was shortened by 0 bases and J by 3 bases, with 11 bases between the two germline ends. Germline V lookup: CDR1 MNHEY, CDR2 SVGAGI. This CDR3 region has 15 residues. The CDR3 loop is CASSYSKDRHYGYTF. CDR3 coding DNA: TGTGCCAGCAGTTACTCGAAAGACAGGCACTATGGCTACACCTTC.

CDR3 nucleotide sequence: TGTGCCAGCAGTCCCGGAGATCAGCCCCAGCATTTT. It yields the protein CASSPGDQPQHF. This chain uses TRBV12-3 or TRBV12-4 with TRBJ1-5, with D hard to call. The CDR3 runs 12 residues. The germline V and J ends were trimmed by 5 bases and 5 bases, with 7 bases remaining between them.

The CDR3 sequence is CASSLPMGGEQFF. The CDR3 DNA is TGTGCCAGCAGCTTGCCGATGGGGGGTGAGCAGTTCTTC. The V and J genes are TRBV5-4 and TRBJ2-1; D is possibly TRBD2 (6 bases). Trimming took 1 base from V and 9 from J, leaving 11 bases between them. The CDR3 totals 13 residues. Germline CDR1 reads SGHNT; CDR2 reads YYREEE (reference sequence).

The count of this clone is one. The chain employs TRBV16 and TRBJ2-3; 11 bases map to TRBD2. Germline-derived CDR1 and CDR2 are KGHSY and FQNENV. Trimming at V came to 1 base and at J to 3 bases, leaving 12 bases not matched to a gene. The CDR3 loop spans 19 amino acids. The DNA for the CDR3 is TGTGCCAGCAGCCAATTGCCCCCCTCACTAGCGGGGGCAACAGATACGCAGTATTTT. This codes for CASSQLPPSLAGATDTQYF.

The CDR3 spells CASSLTSTADTQYF. CDR3 nucleotide sequence: TGCGCCAGCAGCTTAACTAGCACGGCAGATACGCAGTATTTT. The chain links TRBV5-1 to TRBJ2-3; possible D gene TRBD2, 6 bases. Looked up from germline, CDR1 is SGHRS and CDR2 is YFSETQ. Trimming took 2 bases from V and 4 from J, leaving 11 bases between them. The CDR3 is made up of 14 amino acids. Drawing the rest from reference TRBV5-1 and TRBJ2-3, the complete variable domain is KAGVTQTPRYLIKTRGQQVTLSCSPISGHRSVSWYQQTPGQGLQFLFEYFSETQRNKGNFPGRFSGRQFSNSRSEMNVSTLELGDSALYLCASSLTSTADTQYFGPGTRLTVL.

This rearrangement joins TRBV7-3 to TRBJ2-2; D ambiguous. Trimming removed 0 bases at V and 7 bases at J, with 12 bases between. From germline, CDR1 is SGHTA and CDR2 FQGTGA. The CDR3 spans 15 residues. The CDR3 region is CASSLTGGTGGELFF. In nucleotides, the CDR3 is TGTGCCAGCAGCTTAACAGGCGGTACGGGCGGGGAGCTGTTTTTT. Supplemented by reference TRBV7-3 and TRBJ2-2, the full variable domain reads GAGVSQTPSNKVTEKGKYVELRCDPISGHTALYWYRQSLGQGPEFLIYFQGTGAADDSGLPNDRFFAVRPEGSVSTLKIQRTERGDSAVYLCASSLTGGTGGELFFGEGSRLTVL.

The rearrangement uses TRBV19 and TRBJ2-2; a weak D match, TRBD1 (5 bases). CDR3 length: 13 residues. Germline CDR1 reads LNHDA; CDR2 reads SQIVND (reference sequence). Trimming left V 2 bases short and J 6 bases short, with 7 bases between. Written as DNA, the CDR3 is TGTGCCAGTAGTATAAGGGGTGCCGGGGAGCTGTTTTTT. This encodes CASSIRGAGELFF.

This CDR3 is CASAWTGINEQYF. DNA for the CDR3: TGTGCCAGCGCCTGGACAGGGATCAACGAGCAGTACTTC. The chain uses TRBV12-3 or TRBV12-4 and TRBJ2-7; TRBD1 matches at 8 bases. This CDR3 spans 13 amino acids. The V segment lost 8 bases and the J segment 5 bases; nucleotides outside the gene matches: 8.

The CDR3 is CASSFRGGRDHTEAFF. In DNA, the CDR3 is TGTGCCAGCAGCTTCCGGGGGGGGCGCGATCACACTGAAGCTTTCTTT. This sequence joins TRBV11-2 and TRBJ1-1, with D possibly matching TRBD1 (6 bases). The CDR3 spans 16 residues. Germline values: CDR1 SGHAT, CDR2 FQNNGV. Deletions cut 3 bases from V and 3 bases from J, with 17 bases between.

The rearrangement uses TRBV4-1 and TRBJ1-5; no clear D. The CDR3 is made up of 15 amino acids. CDR1 is MGHRA and CDR2 is YSYEKL in the germline V gene. V was pared by 0 bases and J by 2 bases, with 8 bases between. CDR3 in amino acids: CASSQDHVGNQPQHF. The CDR3 DNA sequence: TGCGCCAGCAGCCAAGATCACGTAGGCAATCAGCCCCAGCATTTT.

This chain links TRBV12-5 with TRBJ1-2; D may be TRBD1 (5 bases). V was shortened by 5 bases and J by 3 bases, with 16 bases between the two germline ends. Germline V gene data show CDR1 as LGHNT and CDR2 as FRNRAP. CDR3 length equals 15 residues. Here the CDR3 reads CASGPSNSGDYGYTF. CDR3 DNA: TGTGCTAGTGGTCCCTCCAACTCGGGGGACTATGGCTACACCTTC.

This sequence joins TRBV24-1 and TRBJ2-3; tentative D call: TRBD2 (7 bases). The CDR3 contains 19 residues. V was cut by 5 bases and J by 0 bases, with 23 bases left in between. CDR1 KGHDR and CDR2 SFDVKD come from the germline V gene. The CDR3 DNA sequence: TGTGCCACCAGTGCCTTAAGGGGAGGGACACCTACTAGCACAGATACGCAGTATTTT. Amino acid sequence: CATSALRGGTPTSTDTQYF.

This chain uses TRBV7-2 with TRBJ2-7; 7 nucleotides align to TRBD2. Germline CDR1 reads SGHTA; CDR2 reads FQGNSA. Trimming took 1 base from V and 4 from J; bases not matched to a gene: 1. The CDR3 has 13 residues. The CDR3 DNA is TGTGCCAGCAGCTTAGGGGAGGGATACGAGCAGTACTTC. Amino acid sequence: CASSLGEGYEQYF.

This chain connects TRBV29-1 to TRBJ2-5; 8 bases match TRBD1. The CDR3 spans 16 residues. The V and J ends lost 1 base and 5 bases, in that order; junction bases with no gene match: 12. Germline V gene data show CDR1 as SQVTM and CDR2 as ANQGSEA. The DNA of the CDR3 is TGCAGCGTTGAAGTCCGACAGGGGAATCCTGGGGAGACCCAGTACTTC. Protein: CSVEVRQGNPGETQYF.

V usage is TRBV7-2 and J usage is TRBJ2-7; D possibly corresponds to TRBD2 (6 bases). Germline V gives CDR1 SGHTA, CDR2 FQGNSA. V was cut by 5 bases and J by 0 bases, with 14 bases left in between. There are 15 residues in the CDR3. Here the CDR3 DNA reads TGTGCCAGCAGCCGGAGGGTAGGAAGCTCCTACGAGCAGTACTTC. Translating it yields CASSRRVGSSYEQYF.